The text below deals with one T cell receptor (beta chain). The sample contains more than one DNA sequence encoding this CDR3. Trimming shortened V by 2 bases and J by 1 base, and 12 bases separated the two germline ends. Germline V gene sequence: CDR1 MNHEY, CDR2 SVGEGT. The CDR3 is 16 amino acids. The data belong to a study of blood T cell repertoires in COVID-19. Study in general: COVID-19 samples from acute and convalescent phases originated in the United States, Italy and Spain.

Generated by immunoSEQ multiplex PCR, the TCRdb table keeps only in-frame clones and is missing some. This table holds approximately 10,000 clones, 75% to 90% found once. The clonotype was recovered from a human donor in a cohort sampled during active COVID-19. The chain links TRBV6-2 or TRBV6-3 to TRBJ1-5, with unresolved D. Sequencing used peripheral blood. The CDR3 DNA follows: TGTGCCAGCAGTTACCCTGTACGGAGGAGCAATCAGCCCCAGCATTTT. It specifies CASSYPVRRSNQPQHF.